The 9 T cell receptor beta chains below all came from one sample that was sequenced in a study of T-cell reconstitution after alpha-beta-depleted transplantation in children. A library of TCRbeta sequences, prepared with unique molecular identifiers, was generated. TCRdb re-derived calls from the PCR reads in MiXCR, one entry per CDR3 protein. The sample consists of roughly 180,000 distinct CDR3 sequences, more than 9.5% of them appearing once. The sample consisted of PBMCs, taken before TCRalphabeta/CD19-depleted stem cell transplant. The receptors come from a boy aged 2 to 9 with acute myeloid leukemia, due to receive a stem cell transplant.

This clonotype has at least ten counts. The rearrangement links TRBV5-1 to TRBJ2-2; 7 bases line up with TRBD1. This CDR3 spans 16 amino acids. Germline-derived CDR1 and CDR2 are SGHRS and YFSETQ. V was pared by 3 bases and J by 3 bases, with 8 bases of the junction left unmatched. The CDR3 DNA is TGCGCCAGCAGCTCGATCAGGGGGTTGGACACCGGGGAGCTGTTTTTT. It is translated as CASSSIRGLDTGELFF.

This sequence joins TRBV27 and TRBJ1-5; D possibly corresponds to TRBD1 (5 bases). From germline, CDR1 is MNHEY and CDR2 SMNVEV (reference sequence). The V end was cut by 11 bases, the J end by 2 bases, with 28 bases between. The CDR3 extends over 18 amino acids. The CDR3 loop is CAFCLCPTVVLCNQPQHF. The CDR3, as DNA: TGTGCCTTCTGTTTATGTCCGACAGTCGTCCTATGCAATCAGCCCCAGCATTTT.

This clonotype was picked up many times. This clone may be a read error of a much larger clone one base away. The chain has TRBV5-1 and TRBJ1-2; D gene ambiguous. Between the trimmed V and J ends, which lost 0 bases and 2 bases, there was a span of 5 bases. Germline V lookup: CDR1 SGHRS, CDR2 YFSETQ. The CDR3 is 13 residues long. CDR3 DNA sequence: TGCGCCAGCAGCTTGGGTCACAACTATGGCTACACCTTC. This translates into CASSLGHNYGYTF.

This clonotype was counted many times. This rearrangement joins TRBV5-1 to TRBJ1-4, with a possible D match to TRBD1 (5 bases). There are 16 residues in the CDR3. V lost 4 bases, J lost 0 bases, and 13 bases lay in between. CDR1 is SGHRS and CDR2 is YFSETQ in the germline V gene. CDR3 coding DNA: TGCGCCAGCAGCCCTTCGGGGGGTACAACTAATGAAAAACTGTTTTTT. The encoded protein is CASSPSGGTTNEKLFF.

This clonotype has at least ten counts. The CDR3, as DNA: TGTGCCAGCAGCTTAGCGCCCGAAGATACGCAGTATTTT. Protein product: CASSLAPEDTQYF. The J gene is TRBJ2-3, the V gene TRBV7-2; D is unresolved. The CDR3 sequence is 13 residues long. Germline V gene lookup returns CDR1 SGHTA and CDR2 FQGNSA. With 0 bases removed from V and 5 bases from J, the gap between germline ends came to 6 bases.

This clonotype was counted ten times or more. The CDR3 loop is CASSRLAGRPSYEQYF. The CDR3 nucleotides are TGTGCCAGCAGCCGACTAGCGGGACGGCCATCCTACGAGCAGTACTTC. The gene calls are TRBV5-5 and TRBJ2-7; 11 bases align to TRBD2. Germline loops: CDR1 SGHKS, CDR2 YYEKEE (reference sequence). This CDR3 region has 16 residues. Trimming cost V 4 bases and J 1 base; bases outside gene matches: 7. Supplemented by reference TRBV5-5 and TRBJ2-7, the full variable domain reads DAGVTQSPTHLIKTRGQQVTLRCSPISGHKSVSWYQQVLGQGPQFIFQYYEKEERGRGNFPDRFSARQFPNYSSELNVNALLLGDSALYLCASSRLAGRPSYEQYFGPGTRLTVT.

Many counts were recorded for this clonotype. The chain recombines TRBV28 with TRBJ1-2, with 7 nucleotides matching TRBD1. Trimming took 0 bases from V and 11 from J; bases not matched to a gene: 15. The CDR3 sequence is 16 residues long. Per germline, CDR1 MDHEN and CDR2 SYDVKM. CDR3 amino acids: CASSLWGGGQLAGYTF. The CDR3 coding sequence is TGTGCCAGCAGTTTATGGGGAGGGGGCCAGTTAGCAGGATACACCTTC.

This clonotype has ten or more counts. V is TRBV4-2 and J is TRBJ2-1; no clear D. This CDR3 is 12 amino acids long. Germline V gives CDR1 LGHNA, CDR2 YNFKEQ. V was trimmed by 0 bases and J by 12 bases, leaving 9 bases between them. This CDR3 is CASSQDGIGQFF. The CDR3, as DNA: TGTGCCAGCAGCCAAGATGGGATTGGGCAGTTCTTC.

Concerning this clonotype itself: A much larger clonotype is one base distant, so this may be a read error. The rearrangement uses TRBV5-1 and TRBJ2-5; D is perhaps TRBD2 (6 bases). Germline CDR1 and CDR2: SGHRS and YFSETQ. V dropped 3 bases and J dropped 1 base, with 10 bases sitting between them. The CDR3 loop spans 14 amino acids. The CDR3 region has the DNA TGCGCCAGCAGCTGGGGCGGGGTCCAAGAGACCCAGTACTTC. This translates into CASSWGGVQETQYF.